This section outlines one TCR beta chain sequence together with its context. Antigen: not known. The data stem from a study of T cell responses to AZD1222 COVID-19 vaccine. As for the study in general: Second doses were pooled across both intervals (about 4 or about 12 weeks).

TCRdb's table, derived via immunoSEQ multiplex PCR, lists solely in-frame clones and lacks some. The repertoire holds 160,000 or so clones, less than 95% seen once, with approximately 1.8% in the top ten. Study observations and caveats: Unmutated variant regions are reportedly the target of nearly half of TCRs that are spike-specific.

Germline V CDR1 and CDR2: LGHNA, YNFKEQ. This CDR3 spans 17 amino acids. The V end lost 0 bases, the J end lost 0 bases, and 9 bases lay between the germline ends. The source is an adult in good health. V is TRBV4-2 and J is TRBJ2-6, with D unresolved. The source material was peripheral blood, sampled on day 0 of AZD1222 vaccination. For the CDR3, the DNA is TGTGCCAGCAGCCAAGAGGGAAAGAGCTCTGGGGCCAACGTCCTGACTTTC. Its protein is CASSQEGKSSGANVLTF.